The 29 T cell receptor beta chains presented below share a single source sample, sequenced in a study of siplizumab effects on memory and regulatory T cells. Data came from immunoSEQ multiplex PCR; TCRdb stores just in-frame clones and leaves some out. The table shows about 120,000 clones, with 93% occurring only once. Sequenced material: non-Treg CD4+ T cells sorted from blood. The receptors come from a human donor in good health.

This chain uses TRBV7-9 with TRBJ2-1; 8 bases are shared with TRBD1. This CDR3 has 14 residues. V lost 8 bases, J lost 4 bases, and 7 bases stayed unmatched. Germline CDR1 and CDR2: SEHNR and FQNEAQ (reference sequence). The CDR3 DNA sequence: TGTGCCAGCCCGCGGACAGGGCGGTACAATGAGCAGTTCTTC. Its translation is CASPRTGRYNEQFF.

J is TRBJ1-6 and V is TRBV10-1; 9 nucleotides agree with TRBD1. Germline values: CDR1 WNHNN, CDR2 SYGVQD (reference sequence). The CDR3 consists of 15 residues. V dropped 8 bases and J dropped 7; count of bases not matched to a gene: 9. The CDR3 DNA is TGCGCCAGCCTGGTGGGGACAGGGATCAATTCACCCCTCCACTTT. Protein: CASLVGTGINSPLHF.

The chain combines TRBV15 with TRBJ1-4; 7 bases agree with TRBD1. The ends lost 0 bases at V and 8 bases at J; junction bases unmatched: 15. CDR1 and CDR2 from the germline V gene are LNHNV and YYDKDF (reference sequence). The CDR3 is 18 amino acids. CDR3 nucleotides: TGTGCCACCAGCAGAGATCGCTGGTCGACAGGGCCACGAGAAAAACTGTTTTTT. It codes for CATSRDRWSTGPREKLFF.

The V gene is TRBV5-1, the J gene TRBJ2-7, with D perhaps TRBD2 (6 bases). The CDR3 spans 13 residues. The V end was cut by 0 bases, the J end by 4 bases, with 8 bases between. Germline CDR1 reads SGHRS; CDR2 reads YFSETQ. As DNA, the CDR3 is TGCGCCAGCAGCTTGGTGGGGAGGTACGAGCAGTACTTC. It is translated as CASSLVGRYEQYF.

J is TRBJ2-1 and V is TRBV7-7; 10 bases match TRBD2. Germline CDR1 is SSHAT and CDR2 is FNYEAQ (reference sequence). CDR3 size: 14 residues. V gave up 5 bases and J gave up 6 bases; unmatched junction bases: 4. The CDR3 DNA follows: TGTGCCAGCAGCCCCGGGACTAGCGTCAATGAGCAGTTCTTC. Protein: CASSPGTSVNEQFF.

The CDR3 DNA reads TGCGCCAGCAGTGATCGGGCGTACGAGCAGTACTTC. Protein sequence: CASSDRAYEQYF. This chain links TRBV10-1 with TRBJ2-7; D uncertain. Between the trimmed V and J ends, which lost 3 bases and 4 bases, there was a span of 7 bases. In germline, CDR1 is WNHNN, CDR2 SYGVQD (reference sequence). This CDR3 spans 12 amino acids.

V is TRBV10-3 and J is TRBJ2-5; 8 positions match TRBD1. Germline-derived CDR1 and CDR2 are ENHRY and SYGVKD. The V gene end was trimmed by 5 bases and the J gene end by 5 bases; junction bases not matched to a gene: 1. CDR3 length equals 12 residues. DNA for the CDR3: TGTGCCATCAGTCGGGACAGGGAGACCCAGTACTTC. Its protein product is CAISRDRETQYF.

This chain links TRBV5-6 with TRBJ2-7, with 8 bases matching TRBD2. From germline, CDR1 is SGHDT and CDR2 YYEEEE. This CDR3 spans 15 amino acids. J was trimmed by 2 bases and V by 4 bases; bases with no gene match: 8. The CDR3 bases are TGTGCCAGCAGCCGGGAGCGGGGGCCAACCTACGAGCAGTACTTC. Translated: CASSRERGPTYEQYF.

V is TRBV6-5 and J is TRBJ2-7; perhaps D is TRBD1 or TRBD2 (5 bases each). The CDR3 runs to 14 residues. Trimming pared 3 bases from V and 3 bases from J, leaving 12 bases between. Germline V CDR1 and CDR2: MNHEY, SVGAGI. The CDR3, as DNA: TGTGCCAGCAGTTATGCCGGGACGGTCTACGAGCAGTACTTC. As protein: CASSYAGTVYEQYF.

CDR3 DNA: TGTGCCAGCAGCCTCTCTCGTGAGCAGTTCTTC. Encoded protein: CASSLSREQFF. This chain connects TRBV6-6 to TRBJ2-1, with D uncertain. V dropped 6 bases and J dropped 9 bases, with 9 bases sitting between them. The CDR3 is made up of 11 amino acids. Germline-derived CDR1 and CDR2 are MNHNY and SVGAGI (reference sequence).

The J gene is TRBJ1-5, the V gene TRBV19, with D unclear. The V end lost 2 bases, the J end lost 6 bases, and 5 bases lay between the germline ends. This CDR3 spans 12 amino acids. Germline loops: CDR1 LNHDA, CDR2 SQIVND (reference sequence). Here the CDR3 DNA reads TGTGCCAGTAGTATAAGACCTCAGCCCCAGCATTTT. Translation gives CASSIRPQPQHF.

The chain employs TRBV9 and TRBJ1-5; D not certain. Deletions cut 3 bases from V and 2 bases from J, with 9 bases between. The CDR3 runs 14 residues. CDR1 is SGDLS and CDR2 is YYNGEE in the germline V gene. The DNA of the CDR3 is TGTGCCAGCAGCGACCATTTGGGCAATCAGCCCCAGCATTTT. Protein product: CASSDHLGNQPQHF.

The V gene is TRBV5-1, the J gene TRBJ2-3, with unresolved D. Trimming pared 1 base from V and 0 bases from J, leaving 12 bases between. Germline CDR1 and CDR2: SGHRS and YFSETQ. CDR3 length equals 16 residues. The CDR3: CASSLIIGVSTDTQYF. The CDR3 nucleotides read TGCGCCAGCAGCTTGATTATTGGGGTTAGCACAGATACGCAGTATTTT.

The J gene is TRBJ1-2, the V gene TRBV6-6; D perhaps matches TRBD1 (6 bases). Trimming left V 4 bases short and J 4 bases short, with 10 bases between. From germline, CDR1 is MNHNY and CDR2 SVGAGI (reference sequence). The length of the CDR3 is 13 residues. The CDR3 region is CASSSGGAYGYTF. DNA for the CDR3: TGTGCCAGCAGTTCCGGGGGGGCCTATGGCTACACCTTC.

The chain links TRBV5-1 to TRBJ1-6; D remains ambiguous. Trimming pared 0 bases from V and 8 bases from J, leaving 12 bases between. CDR1 and CDR2 from the germline V gene are SGHRS and YFSETQ. The CDR3 is 15 residues long. Written as DNA, the CDR3 is TGCGCCAGCAGCTTGGATCCAGGACCAGATTCACCCCTCCACTTT. Amino acid sequence: CASSLDPGPDSPLHF.

J is TRBJ2-6 and V is TRBV5-1, with D unclear. V lost 2 bases to trimming and J lost 4 bases, with 13 bases between them. The CDR3 has 16 amino acids. Germline V gene data show CDR1 as SGHRS and CDR2 as YFSETQ. The CDR3 loop is CASSFSAGSGANVLTF. DNA of the CDR3: TGCGCCAGCAGCTTTAGTGCTGGATCCGGGGCCAACGTCCTGACTTTC.

Points on this clone: The same CDR3 is also encoded by other DNA sequences in this sample. The genes are TRBV6-1 and TRBJ2-7; D is uncertain. Trimming removed 5 bases from V and 0 bases from J, with 5 bases in between. The CDR3 sequence is 12 residues long. The germline CDR1 and CDR2 sequences are MNHNS and SASEGT. This chain's CDR3 is CASSLSSYEQYF. Here the CDR3 DNA reads TGTGCCAGCAGTCTGAGCTCCTACGAGCAGTACTTC.

This clone came up once. The same CDR3 arises from other DNA sequences in this sample as well. The chain employs TRBV18 and TRBJ2-5; the D is unclear. CDR1 KGHSH and CDR2 LQKENI come from the germline V gene. Trimming removed 2 bases at V and 1 base at J, with 5 bases between. The CDR3 spans 13 residues. The DNA for the CDR3 is TGTGCCAGCTCACCAGGGATCCAAGAGACCCAGTACTTC. Translated: CASSPGIQETQYF. The full variable domain, rest sourced from reference TRBV18 and TRBJ2-5, is NAGVMQNPRHLVRRRGQEARLRCSPMKGHSHVYWYRQLPEEGLKFMVYLQKENIIDESGMPKERFSAEFPKEGPSILRIQQVVRGDSAAYFCASSPGIQETQYFGPGTRLLVL.

In regard to this clone: A junction boundary mismatches the germline segment, possibly from a read error. The chain joins TRBV7-2 to TRBJ2-3; 12 bases fit TRBD2. The CDR3 runs 15 residues. From germline, CDR1 is SGHTA and CDR2 FQGNSA. The CDR3 nucleotides read TGTGCCAGCAGCCTAGCGGGGGGGCCGTCAGATACGCAGTATTTT. It specifies CASSLAGGPSDTQYF. Based on the CDR3 plus reference TRBV7-2 and TRBJ2-3, the full variable domain is GAGVSQSPSNKVTEKGKDVELRCDPISGHTALYWYRQSLGQGLEFLIYFQGNSAPDKSGLPSDRFSAERTGGSVSTLTIQRTQQEDSAVYLCASSLAGGPSDTQYFGPGTRLTVL.

This clone occurred a few times. CDR3 protein: CASSYSTGPQHF. The CDR3 region has the DNA TGTGCCAGCAGTTACAGTACAGGGCCCCAGCATTTT. This sequence joins TRBV6-5 and TRBJ1-5, with D possibly matching TRBD1 (5 bases). Germline V lookup: CDR1 MNHEY, CDR2 SVGAGI. The CDR3 length is 12 residues. V was cut by 2 bases and J by 9 bases, with 8 bases left in between.

V usage is TRBV18 and J usage is TRBJ1-5; perhaps TRBD1 as D (6 bases). The CDR3 is 15 amino acids. The V end lost 3 bases, the J end lost 9 bases, and 18 bases lay between the germline ends. Germline values: CDR1 KGHSH, CDR2 LQKENI. CDR3 nucleotide sequence: TGTGCCAGCTCACCCGGCGGCACAGCAGGGGTGCCCCAGCATTTT. It specifies CASSPGGTAGVPQHF.

In its sample, this clone was seen once. The chain links TRBV7-9 to TRBJ2-7; D remains ambiguous. Trimming cost V 2 bases and J 2 bases, with 7 bases left between them. Germline lookup yields CDR1 SEHNR and CDR2 FQNEAQ (reference sequence). CDR3 length: 13 amino acids. CDR3 loop: CASSLRTPYEQYF. The DNA of the CDR3 is TGTGCCAGCAGCTTAAGAACGCCCTACGAGCAGTACTTC.

This clone was observed a few times. The gene calls are TRBV4-1 and TRBJ1-2; D gene ambiguous. The CDR3 extends over 13 amino acids. Trimming removed 4 bases at V and 0 bases at J, with 6 bases between. Germline lookup yields CDR1 MGHRA and CDR2 YSYEKL. The CDR3 protein is CASSLGANYGYTF. CDR3 DNA sequence: TGCGCCAGCAGCCTGGGAGCTAACTATGGCTACACCTTC.

The chain links TRBV5-1 to TRBJ1-1; 12 nucleotides line up with TRBD1. The V segment lost 0 bases and the J segment 4 bases; nucleotides outside the gene matches: 4. The CDR3 has 16 amino acids. Germline-derived CDR1 and CDR2 are SGHRS and YFSETQ. The CDR3 DNA is TGCGCCAGCAGCTTGGAGGGACAGGGGGCGCCCACTGAAGCTTTCTTT. Translated, it gives CASSLEGQGAPTEAFF.

J is TRBJ1-6 and V is TRBV9; TRBD1 matches 11 bases. The CDR3 is made up of 16 amino acids. The V and J ends lost 0 bases and 10 bases, in that order; junction bases with no gene match: 6. The germline CDR1 and CDR2 sequences are SGDLS and YYNGEE. Here the CDR3 reads CASSVDGQGARSPLHF. Here the CDR3 DNA reads TGTGCCAGCAGCGTAGACGGACAGGGGGCGAGGTCACCCCTCCACTTT.

CDR3: CASSLVGGGNYEQYF. The CDR3 region has the DNA TGTGCCAGCAGCTTAGTCGGAGGGGGCAACTACGAGCAGTACTTC. This chain connects TRBV7-2 to TRBJ2-7, with D possibly TRBD1 on 7 matching bases. The CDR3 is made up of 15 amino acids. Looked up from germline, CDR1 is SGHTA and CDR2 is FQGNSA. Trimming shortened V by 1 base and J by 3 bases, and 13 bases separated the two germline ends.

The chain uses TRBV6-5 and TRBJ2-2; D unresolved. V lost 4 bases and J lost 2, with 11 bases in between. The CDR3 has 15 amino acids. CDR1 MNHEY and CDR2 SVGAGI come from the germline V gene. CDR3 amino acids: CASSFLGSNTGELFF. CDR3 coding DNA: TGTGCCAGCAGTTTTCTTGGGTCAAACACCGGGGAGCTGTTTTTT.

The rearrangement joins TRBV9 to TRBJ2-5; the D is unclear. The CDR3 runs to 12 residues. Germline assignment: CDR1 SGDLS and CDR2 YYNGEE. V dropped 4 bases and J dropped 9 bases, with 13 bases sitting between them. CDR3 coding DNA: TGTGCCAGCAGCCGGACGACCGGGTCCCAGTACTTC. Translated, it gives CASSRTTGSQYF.

The gene calls are TRBV15 and TRBJ2-3; 8 nucleotides align to TRBD2. Looked up from germline, CDR1 is LNHNV and CDR2 is YYDKDF (reference sequence). There are 16 residues in the CDR3. With 0 bases clipped from V and 4 bases from J, the junction kept 6 bases outside the gene matches. The CDR3 bases are TGTGCCACCAGCAGAGATTCTTCGCGGGGGGCAGATACGCAGTATTTT. This translates into CATSRDSSRGADTQYF.